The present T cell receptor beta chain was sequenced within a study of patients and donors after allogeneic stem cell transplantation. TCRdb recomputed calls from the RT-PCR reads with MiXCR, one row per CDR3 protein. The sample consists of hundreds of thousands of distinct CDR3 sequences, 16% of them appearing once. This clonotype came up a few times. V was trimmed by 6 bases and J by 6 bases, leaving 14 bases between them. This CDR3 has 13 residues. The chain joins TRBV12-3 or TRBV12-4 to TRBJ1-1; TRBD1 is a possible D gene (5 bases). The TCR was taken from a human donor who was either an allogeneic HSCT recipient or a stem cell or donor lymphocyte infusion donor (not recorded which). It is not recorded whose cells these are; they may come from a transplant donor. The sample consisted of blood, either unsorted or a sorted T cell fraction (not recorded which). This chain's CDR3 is CASRRMGRPEAFF. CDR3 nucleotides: TGTGCCAGCAGGAGGATGGGGCGACCTGAAGCTTTCTTT.